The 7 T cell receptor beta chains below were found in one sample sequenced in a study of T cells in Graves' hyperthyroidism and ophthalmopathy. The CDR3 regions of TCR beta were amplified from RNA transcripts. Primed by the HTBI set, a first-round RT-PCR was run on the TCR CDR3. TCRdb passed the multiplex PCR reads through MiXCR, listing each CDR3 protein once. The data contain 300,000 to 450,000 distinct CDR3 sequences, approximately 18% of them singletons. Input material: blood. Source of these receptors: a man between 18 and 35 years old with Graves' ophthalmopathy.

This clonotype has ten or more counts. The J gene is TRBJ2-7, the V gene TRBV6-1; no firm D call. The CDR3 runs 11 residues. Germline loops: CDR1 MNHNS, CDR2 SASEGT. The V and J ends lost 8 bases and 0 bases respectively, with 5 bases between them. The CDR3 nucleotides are TGTGCCAGCCTGGTCTCCTACGAGCAGTACTTC. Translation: CASLVSYEQYF.

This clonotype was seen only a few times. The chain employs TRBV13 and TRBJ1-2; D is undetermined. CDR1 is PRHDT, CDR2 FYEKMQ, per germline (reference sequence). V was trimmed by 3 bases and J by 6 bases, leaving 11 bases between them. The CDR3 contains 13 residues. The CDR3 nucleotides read TGTGCCAGCAGCTTTAGCGGGGTTGATGGCTACACCTTC. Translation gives CASSFSGVDGYTF.

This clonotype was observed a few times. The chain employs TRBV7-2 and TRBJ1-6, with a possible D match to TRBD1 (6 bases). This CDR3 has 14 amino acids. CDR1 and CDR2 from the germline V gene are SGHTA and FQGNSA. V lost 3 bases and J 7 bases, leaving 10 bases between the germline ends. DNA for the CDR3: TGTGCCAGCAGCTTCCAGGGGAACAATTCACCCCTCCACTTT. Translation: CASSFQGNNSPLHF.

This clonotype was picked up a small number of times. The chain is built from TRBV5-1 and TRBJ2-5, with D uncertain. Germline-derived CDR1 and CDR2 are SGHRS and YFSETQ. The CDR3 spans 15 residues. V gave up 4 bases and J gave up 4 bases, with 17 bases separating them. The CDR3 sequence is CASSPSWQIGETQYF. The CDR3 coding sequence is TGCGCCAGCAGCCCCTCTTGGCAGATAGGAGAGACCCAGTACTTC.

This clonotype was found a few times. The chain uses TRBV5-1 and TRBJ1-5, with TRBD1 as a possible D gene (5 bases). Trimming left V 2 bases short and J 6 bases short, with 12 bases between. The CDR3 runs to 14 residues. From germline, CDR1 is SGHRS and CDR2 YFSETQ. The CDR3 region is CASSLGGEGQPQHF. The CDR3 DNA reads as TGCGCCAGCAGCTTAGGAGGGGAAGGTCAGCCCCAGCATTTT.

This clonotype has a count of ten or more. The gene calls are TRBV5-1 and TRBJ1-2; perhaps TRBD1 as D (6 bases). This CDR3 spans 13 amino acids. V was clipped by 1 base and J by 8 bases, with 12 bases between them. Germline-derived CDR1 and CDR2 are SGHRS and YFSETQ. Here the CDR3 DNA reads TGCGCCAGCAGCTTGAAACAGGGAAGCGGCTACACCTTC. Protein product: CASSLKQGSGYTF.

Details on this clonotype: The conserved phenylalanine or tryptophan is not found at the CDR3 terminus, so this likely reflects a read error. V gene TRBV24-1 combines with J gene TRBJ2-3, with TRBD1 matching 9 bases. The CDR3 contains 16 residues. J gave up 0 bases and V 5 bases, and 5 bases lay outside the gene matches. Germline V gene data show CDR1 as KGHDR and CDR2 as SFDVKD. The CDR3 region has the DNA TGTGCCACCAGTGCCGACAGGGGGATTAGCACAGATACGCAGTATTCT. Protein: CATSADRGISTDTQYS.